The sequence of this TCR beta chain was determined in a study of CD4 and CD8 cells across lung adenocarcinoma regions. From the PCR reads, TCRdb called clonotypes with MiXCR, one entry per CDR3 protein. The table records around 9,800 distinct CDR3 sequences, roughly 53% of them present only once. V dropped 5 bases and J dropped 10; count of bases not matched to a gene: 6. The CDR3 loop spans 13 amino acids. From germline, CDR1 is MNHNS and CDR2 SASEGT. Donors had localized lung adenocarcinoma, a non-small cell lung cancer. The sample was CD4+ T cells from the center of a lung tumor. The TCR sequence derives from a male donor with lung adenocarcinoma. The CD4 and CD8 labels of this study may be unreliable. The chain carries TRBV6-1 and TRBJ2-1; 9 bases map to TRBD2. CDR3 sequence: CASSLAGGREQFF. The DNA of the CDR3 is TGTGCCAGCAGTCTGGCGGGAGGGCGGGAGCAGTTCTTC.